Listed here are 10 T cell receptor beta chains from one sample, sequenced in a study of blood T cell repertoires in COVID-19. Assay used: immunoSEQ multiplex PCR; TCRdb lists only in-frame clones, some missing. The sample contains around 100,000 clones, 70% to 85% of which appear only once. Sample: peripheral blood. These receptors all come from a human donor in a cohort sampled during active COVID-19.

This clone was detected a few times. The rearrangement joins TRBV29-1 to TRBJ1-3; tentative D call: TRBD1 (6 bases). This CDR3 region has 12 residues. Trimming stripped 6 bases from V and 3 bases from J, with 9 bases between. Germline CDR1 SQVTM, CDR2 ANQGSEA. The CDR3 coding sequence is TGCAGCGTACAGACAGGTGGAAACACCATATATTTT. Amino acid sequence: CSVQTGGNTIYF.

The rearrangement links TRBV3-1 (or the pseudogene TRBV3-2) to TRBJ1-1, with TRBD1 matching 9 bases. The junction had 3 bases not matched to a gene; V was cut back by 6 bases and J by 4 bases. CDR1 is LGHDT and CDR2 is YNNKEL in the germline V gene (reference sequence). The CDR3 runs 13 residues. The CDR3 is CASSLTGGTEAFF. CDR3 nucleotides: TGTGCCAGCAGTCTGACAGGGGGCACTGAAGCTTTCTTT.

This clone was recorded once. The chain joins TRBV7-6 to TRBJ2-1; TRBD2 matches at 11 bases. Germline lookup yields CDR1 SGHVS and CDR2 FNYEAQ. CDR3 length equals 15 residues. V shed 5 bases, J shed 6 bases, and the junction held 6 bases outside the gene matches. The CDR3 DNA follows: TGTGCCAGCAGCCCCTCTAGCGGGAGGTTCAATGAGCAGTTCTTC. Translating gives CASSPSSGRFNEQFF.

This rearrangement joins TRBV7-9 to TRBJ1-1, with D uncertain. The CDR3 extends over 14 amino acids. Trimming removed 0 bases from V and 1 base from J, with 6 bases in between. Per germline, CDR1 SEHNR and CDR2 FQNEAQ (reference sequence). This chain's CDR3 is CASSLAHKNTEAFF. CDR3 DNA: TGTGCCAGCAGCTTAGCGCACAAGAACACTGAAGCTTTCTTT.

The chain employs TRBV6-6 and TRBJ1-1, with D unresolved. The CDR3 consists of 12 residues. Per the germline V gene, CDR1 is MNHNY and CDR2 is SVGAGI (reference sequence). V was clipped by 4 bases and J by 3 bases, with 6 bases between them. CDR3 residues: CASSLRDTEAFF. CDR3 DNA: TGTGCCAGCAGTTTGAGGGACACTGAAGCTTTCTTT.

This clone was recorded a few times. The chain recombines TRBV7-8 with TRBJ2-2, with TRBD2 matching 7 bases. The CDR3 contains 16 residues. The germline V gene encodes CDR1 SGHVS and CDR2 FQNEAQ. V trimming: 2 bases; J trimming: 3 bases; junction bases outside the gene matches: 6. CDR3 sequence: CASSLTAGSYTGELFF. The CDR3 DNA follows: TGTGCCAGCAGCTTAACAGCGGGATCGTACACCGGGGAGCTGTTTTTT.

The chain combines TRBV6-5 with TRBJ1-2; 8 nucleotides agree with TRBD1. Germline CDR1 reads MNHEY; CDR2 reads SVGAGI. The CDR3 totals 16 residues. The ends lost 2 bases at V and 4 bases at J; junction bases unmatched: 9. The CDR3 here is CASSYAGQEELYGYTF. CDR3 DNA sequence: TGTGCCAGCAGTTACGCGGGACAGGAGGAACTCTATGGCTACACCTTC.

The V call is TRBV6-4, the J call TRBJ2-5; 10 bases match TRBD2. Germline-derived CDR1 and CDR2 are MRHNA and SNTAGT. V lost 6 bases, J lost 4 bases, and 5 bases stayed unmatched. CDR3 length equals 14 residues. For the CDR3, the DNA is TGTGCCAGCAGCAGCGGGGGGGCCGGAGAGACCCAGTACTTC. It encodes CASSSGGAGETQYF.

The chain joins TRBV5-3 to TRBJ1-5; 8 nucleotides align to TRBD1. TRBV5-3 has ORF status, its function being uncertain. The CDR3 length is 17 residues. The trim removed 4 bases at V and 3 bases at J, leaving 12 bases unmatched. CDR3 region: CARSTRTGSKTNQPQHF. The CDR3 nucleotides read TGTGCCAGAAGCACCCGGACAGGGTCGAAAACCAATCAGCCCCAGCATTTT.

This chain joins TRBV18 and TRBJ1-5; possible D gene TRBD1, 5 bases. V lost 2 bases, J lost 4 bases, and 9 bases lay in between. CDR3 length: 14 amino acids. Looked up from germline, CDR1 is KGHSH and CDR2 is LQKENI. Here the CDR3 reads CASSPEDINQPQHF. In nucleotides, the CDR3 is TGTGCCAGCTCACCAGAGGACATTAATCAGCCCCAGCATTTT.